What follows are 20 T cell receptor beta chains derived from one specimen sequenced in a study of post-analysis software for immune sequencing data. Study-wide points: Patients carried five TRBV segments more frequently than controls did, and TRBV5-6, TRBV5-1 and TRBV20-1 were among them.

Unique molecular identifiers had been added to the TCR beta cDNA libraries. TCRdb redid the calling of the PCR reads with MiXCR, one entry per CDR3 protein. The sample has 740,000 or so distinct CDR3 sequences, approximately 53% seen once. Their antigens are not known. Sequenced: blood. These receptors all stem from a girl aged 5 to 17 with multiple sclerosis.

The chain joins TRBV7-2 to TRBJ1-2, with a possible D match to TRBD1 (6 bases). CDR3 length equals 15 residues. V was trimmed by 5 bases and J by 9 bases, leaving 22 bases between them. CDR1 and CDR2 from the germline V gene are SGHTA and FQGNSA. DNA for the CDR3: TGTGCCAGCAGCCCCCGAACAGGGAGTGAGCTAAGCTACACCTTC. This sequence encodes CASSPRTGSELSYTF.

This clonotype was seen a handful of times. The chain combines TRBV5-5 with TRBJ1-1; no reliable D call. The germline CDR1 and CDR2 sequences are SGHKS and YYEKEE (reference sequence). Trimming stripped 6 bases from V and 5 bases from J, with 14 bases between. The CDR3 extends over 13 amino acids. CDR3 sequence reads: CASTSLRGTEAFF. In DNA, the CDR3 is TGTGCCAGCACCTCCCTGCGGGGAACTGAAGCTTTCTTT.

The chain has TRBV2 and TRBJ2-7, with 9 bases matching TRBD1. CDR3 length equals 15 residues. The germline V gene encodes CDR1 SNHLY and CDR2 FYNNEI. The junction had 7 bases not matched to a gene; V was cut back by 4 bases and J by 3 bases. The CDR3 sequence is CASSATGTGNYEQYF. DNA for the CDR3: TGTGCCAGCAGTGCAACGGGGACAGGGAACTACGAGCAGTACTTC.

This chain uses TRBV20-1 with TRBJ2-7, with 10 bases that match TRBD2. The CDR3 is 13 amino acids. V dropped 6 bases and J dropped 7; count of bases not matched to a gene: 9. Germline V gives CDR1 DFQATT, CDR2 SNEGSKA (reference sequence). The CDR3 nucleotides are TGCAGTGCACCGGGACTAGCGTCCAATGAGCAGTACTTC. Encoded protein: CSAPGLASNEQYF.

This chain uses TRBV5-5 with TRBJ2-2; D gene ambiguous. Trimming stripped 0 bases from V and 1 base from J, with 10 bases between. The CDR3 length is 16 residues. Looked up from germline, CDR1 is SGHKS and CDR2 is YYEKEE (reference sequence). The DNA of the CDR3 is TGTGCCAGCAGCTTGGAACCTCCGAGGAACACCGGGGAGCTGTTTTTT. Translating it yields CASSLEPPRNTGELFF.

A single count supports this clonotype. The V call is TRBV14, the J call TRBJ2-1, with 11 bases identical to TRBD1. The CDR3 consists of 17 residues. From germline, CDR1 is SGHDN and CDR2 FVKESK. After removal of 1 base from V and 2 bases from J, the junction contained 4 bases not matched to a gene. CDR3 sequence (DNA): TGTGCCAGCAGCCAAGTGGTGGGACAGGGGGCCTACAATGAGCAGTTCTTC. Its translation: CASSQVVGQGAYNEQFF.

This clonotype has only one observation. The chain couples TRBV20-1 to TRBJ2-1, with 8 bases matching TRBD2. CDR1 and CDR2 from the germline V gene are DFQATT and SNEGSKA (reference sequence). The CDR3 covers 14 residues. V was pared by 2 bases and J by 2 bases, with 2 bases of the junction left unmatched. The CDR3 DNA is TGCAGTGCTAGAACAGCGGGGGCCTACAATGAGCAGTTCTTC. Its translation: CSARTAGAYNEQFF.

A note on this clonotype: Sequence at one end of the junction differs from germline and may be a read error. The V call is TRBV12-3 or TRBV12-4, the J call TRBJ1-1, with 7 nucleotides matching TRBD1. The CDR3 consists of 13 residues. This CDR3 reads CTSTDRVNTEAFF. The CDR3 DNA sequence: TGTACCAGCACAGACAGGGTGAACACTGAAGCTTTCTTT.

This clonotype was picked up one time. The chain joins TRBV15 to TRBJ1-1; 7 nucleotides agree with TRBD1. V gave up 3 bases and J gave up 11 bases; unmatched junction bases: 12. Germline values: CDR1 LNHNV, CDR2 YYDKDF (reference sequence). The CDR3 covers 14 residues. The CDR3 loop reads CATSSAGGRFGAFF. For the CDR3, the DNA is TGTGCCACCAGCAGTGCAGGGGGGAGGTTTGGCGCTTTCTTT. The whole variable domain, filled in from reference TRBV15 and TRBJ1-1, reads DAMVIQNPRYQVTQFGKPVTLSCSQTLNHNVMYWYQQKSSQAPKLLFHYYDKDFNNEADTPDNFQSRRPNTSFCFLDIRSPGLGDTAMYLCATSSAGGRFGAFFGQGTRLTVV.

The gene calls are TRBV7-9 and TRBJ2-1; possible D gene TRBD1, 6 bases. The germline V and J ends were trimmed by 0 bases and 7 bases, with 16 bases remaining between them. The CDR3 runs 16 residues. Per germline, CDR1 SEHNR and CDR2 FQNEAQ (reference sequence). The CDR3 region has the DNA TGTGCCAGCAGCTTAGCAGGACAGCCCGTCAGGAATGAGCAGTTCTTC. Translating it yields CASSLAGQPVRNEQFF.

The rearrangement links TRBV12-3 or TRBV12-4 to TRBJ2-7; tentative D call: TRBD2 (6 bases). Trimming stripped 7 bases from V and 1 base from J, with 20 bases between. This CDR3 has 16 amino acids. CDR3 in amino acids: CASTNSRRAGSYEQYF. DNA of the CDR3: TGTGCCAGCACCAATTCCAGGAGGGCGGGATCCTACGAGCAGTACTTC.

This chain joins TRBV6-5 and TRBJ2-7; TRBD1 aligns across 7 bases. This CDR3 contains 16 residues. The V segment lost 6 bases and the J segment 2 bases; nucleotides outside the gene matches: 13. CDR1 is MNHEY and CDR2 is SVGAGI in the germline V gene. CDR3 nucleotide sequence: TGTGCCAGCAGCGCTTATAAGGGACAGCCAGCCTACGAGCAGTACTTC. Protein product: CASSAYKGQPAYEQYF.

The chain links TRBV7-9 to TRBJ2-4; tentative D call: TRBD1 (6 bases). The DNA end favors TRBJ2-7, so the J call may be wrong. Germline CDR1 SEHNR, CDR2 FQNEAQ (reference sequence). This CDR3 has 13 amino acids. CDR3: CASSLRQGFEQYF. DNA for the CDR3: TGTGCCAGCAGCCTCCGGCAGGGGTTCGAGCAGTACTTC.

A note on this clonotype: One end of the junction varies from germline; a read error may be responsible. The rearrangement uses TRBV9 and TRBJ2-7; D might be TRBD1 (5 bases). There are 15 residues in the CDR3. The germline V gene encodes CDR1 SGDLS and CDR2 YYNGEE. CDR3 protein: CASSVATGTAYEQYF. CDR3 sequence (DNA): TGTGCCAGCAGTGTAGCTACAGGTACCGCCTACGAGCAGTACTTC.

The J gene is TRBJ2-7, the V gene TRBV20-1; a possible D gene is TRBD2 (6 bases). CDR3 length equals 13 residues. V was clipped by 5 bases and J by 4 bases, with 15 bases between them. Germline V gene lookup returns CDR1 DFQATT and CDR2 SNEGSKA (reference sequence). CDR3 protein: CSAHRDSSYEQYF. The CDR3 nucleotides read TGCAGTGCTCACCGGGACTCCTCATACGAGCAGTACTTC.

The genes are TRBV10-3 and TRBJ2-5, with no clear D. Trimming took 4 bases from V and 1 from J, leaving 13 bases between them. The CDR3 extends over 15 amino acids. Looked up from germline, CDR1 is ENHRY and CDR2 is SYGVKD. CDR3 residues: CAISGGSDIQETQYF. For the CDR3, the DNA is TGTGCCATCAGTGGCGGTTCCGACATCCAAGAGACCCAGTACTTC.

This clonotype was detected only a few times. V is TRBV20-1 and J is TRBJ2-3; TRBD1 matches 9 bases. The CDR3 is made up of 14 amino acids. V dropped 5 bases and J dropped 6; count of bases not matched to a gene: 9. CDR1 and CDR2 from the germline V gene are DFQATT and SNEGSKA (reference sequence). The DNA of the CDR3 is TGCAGTGCTCTGGACAGGGGCCTAGGGGATACGCAGTATTTT. It codes for CSALDRGLGDTQYF.

The V gene is TRBV20-1, the J gene TRBJ2-5, with D possibly TRBD1 on 6 matching bases. The CDR3 consists of 14 residues. Trimming left V 2 bases short and J 1 base short, with 11 bases between. Germline V gene lookup returns CDR1 DFQATT and CDR2 SNEGSKA (reference sequence). As DNA, the CDR3 is TGCAGTGCTAGATCGAACAGGGTCCAAGAGACCCAGTACTTC. As protein: CSARSNRVQETQYF.

The gene calls are TRBV14 and TRBJ1-1; a weak D match, TRBD1 (6 bases). The CDR3 loop spans 19 amino acids. Per germline, CDR1 SGHDN and CDR2 FVKESK. Trimming stripped 0 bases from V and 0 bases from J, with 20 bases between. The CDR3 bases are TGTGCCAGCAGCCAAGACTGGCAGGGGCTATGGAGCCTGAACACTGAAGCTTTCTTT. Amino acid sequence: CASSQDWQGLWSLNTEAFF.

This clonotype was detected a few times. This chain uses TRBV5-1 with TRBJ2-3; 7 nucleotides agree with TRBD1. The CDR3 is 13 amino acids. Unmatched junction bases numbered 7, after V lost 7 bases and J lost 5 bases. The germline gives CDR1 SGHRS, CDR2 YFSETQ. The CDR3 DNA reads as TGCGCCAGCCACTACAGGGGTGGAGATACGCAGTATTTT. It specifies CASHYRGGDTQYF. The complete variable domain, with remaining parts taken from reference TRBV5-1 and TRBJ2-3, reads KAGVTQTPRYLIKTRGQQVTLSCSPISGHRSVSWYQQTPGQGLQFLFEYFSETQRNKGNFPGRFSGRQFSNSRSEMNVSTLELGDSALYLCASHYRGGDTQYFGPGTRLTVL.